A selection of T cell receptor beta chains follows, all from one sample in a study of T cell responses to AZD1222 COVID-19 vaccine. The data were produced by immunoSEQ multiplex PCR, yet TCRdb's version contains in-frame clones alone and is incomplete. The top ten hold about 7.1% of the sample, which has more than 95,000 clones, 85% to 90% seen once. The sequenced sample was peripheral blood, obtained 28 days after the second AZD1222 dose. Receptors were obtained from an adult who received the AZD1222 COVID-19 vaccine. Each CDR3 is given without its conserved first and last residue.

v_call cdr3_aa
TRBV28 ASSLNGPYGYT
TRBV5-4 ASGLGGAIYEQY
TRBV19 ASSIVEGRISGANVLT
TRBV2 ASTWTGLFEQY
TRBV7-7 ASSPAVPGVNTGELF
TRBV27 ASSLRLGGEQY
TRBV27 ASSGPPHEQF
TRBV7-2 ASSPSSDRTYTNYGYT
TRBV9 ASSAGGYNEQF
TRBV30 AWSVEYPSGDHYNEQF
TRBV29-1 SVARGTDSYNEQF
TRBV5-1 ASSLEVSRGRLYNEQF
TRBV6-5 ASRYEMNTEAF
TRBV19 ASSMGTGLKLF
TRBV27 ASSLRGSPDTQY
TRBV5-1 ASSQTGGVPYEQY
TRBV6-5 ASSYSAGNIQETQY
TRBV4-1 ASSQVGVGEKLF
TRBV6-5 ASSYGQGSVNTEAF
TRBV18 ASSPQGLHEQY
TRBV11-3 ASSISGGVNIQY
TRBV9 ASSSPTRSYEQY
TRBV6-1 ASSEWILLAGAPLPNTGELF
TRBV18 ASSPHRASGRAYPLYEQY
TRBV6-5 ASRSRGNEQY
TRBV11-3 ASTHRGQINEKLF
TRBV3-1/TRBV3-2 ASSPLQSSYNSPLH
TRBV5-4 ASSLRGGYEQY
TRBV7-8 ASSFGGPGTGYEQY
TRBV6-2/TRBV6-3 ASSYSTSGRVVF
TRBV28 ASSDPGAKNIQY
TRBV12-2 ASRLAGQSGGWNNEQF
TRBV25-1 ASRGPHLSGANVLT
TRBV28 ASSAPTGLTGELF
TRBV5-4 ASSSGTGGSPLH
TRBV6-6 ASSRKLGTGTQETQY
TRBV29-1 SVGGLLASDTQY
TRBV10-3 AISPGQGARYEQF
TRBV11-2 ASSLSPGLNTEAF
TRBV19 ASKDRGLYGYT
TRBV15 ATSRYNNEQF
TRBV5-8 ASSILVTGWDEQF
TRBV6-5 ASSPGRYNEQF
TRBV2 ASSAVLGSYNEQF
TRBV5-4 ASSTSPGGGETQY